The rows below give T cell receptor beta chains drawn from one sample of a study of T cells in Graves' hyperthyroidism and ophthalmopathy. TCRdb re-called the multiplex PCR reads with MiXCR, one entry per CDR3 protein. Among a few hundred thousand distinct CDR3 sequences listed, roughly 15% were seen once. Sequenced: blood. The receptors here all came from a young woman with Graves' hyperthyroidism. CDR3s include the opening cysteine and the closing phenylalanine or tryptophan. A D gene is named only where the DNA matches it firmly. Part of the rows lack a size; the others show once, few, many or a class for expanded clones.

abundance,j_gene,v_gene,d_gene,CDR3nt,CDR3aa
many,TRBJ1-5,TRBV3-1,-,TGTGCCAGCAGCCAAGATGGTTATCAGCCCCAGCATTTT,CASSQDGYQPQHF
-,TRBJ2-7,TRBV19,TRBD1,TGTGCCAGTAGTGAATCGGGGACAGCAGCCTACGAGCAGTACTTC,CASSESGTAAYEQYF
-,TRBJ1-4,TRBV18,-,TGTGCCAGCTCACCCGGGCCGGGAGAAAAACTGTTTTTT,CASSPGPGEKLFF
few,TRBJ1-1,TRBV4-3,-,TGCGCCAGCAGCCAAGACAGGGCCGAGAACACTGAAGCTTTCTTT,CASSQDRAENTEAFF
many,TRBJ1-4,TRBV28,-,TGTGCCAGCAGCCTCCAAATCGGGGGGGAAAAACTGTTTTTT,CASSLQIGGEKLFF
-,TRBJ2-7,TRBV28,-,TGTGCCAGCAACCCTCCGGGCGACTCCTACGAGCAGTACTTC,CASNPPGDSYEQYF
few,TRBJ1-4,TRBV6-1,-,TGTGCCAGCACCACTCTACGGAACTTAGGGGAAAAACTGTTTTTT,CASTTLRNLGEKLFF
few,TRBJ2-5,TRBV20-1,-,TGCAGTGCTAGGGAGTGGGGGGTCTACCAAGAGACCCAGTACTTC,CSAREWGVYQETQYF
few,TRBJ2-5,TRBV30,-,TGTGCCTGGGGTGTTGGGCCGGGCGAGACCCAGTACTTC,CAWGVGPGETQYF
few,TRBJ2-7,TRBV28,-,TGTGGCACCGGGACTCAGAACTACGAGCAGTACTTC,CGTGTQNYEQYF